Below, 14 T cell receptor beta chains from the same sample are listed, as sequenced in a study of CD8 T cells in Susac syndrome. An input of 0.5 to 1 ug of RNA was subjected to reverse transcription using random hexamers. MiXCR, run by TCRdb on the immunoSEQ multiplex PCR reads, gives a single entry per CDR3 protein. The sample includes 95,000 to 150,000 distinct CDR3 sequences, 95% to 96% seen only once; the top ten take less than 0.15%. The specimen sequenced was CD4+ T cells from PBMCs. The receptors originated from a human donor with Susac syndrome.

CDR3 in DNA: TGTGCCAGCAGCCACGAAGGGGTCATGAACACTGAAGCTTTCTTT. Translation gives CASSHEGVMNTEAFF. This chain uses TRBV3-1 with TRBJ1-1, with D perhaps TRBD1 (5 bases). Trimming pared 3 bases from V and 0 bases from J, leaving 11 bases between. Germline values: CDR1 LGHDT, CDR2 YNNKEL (reference sequence). The CDR3 length is 15 residues.

This chain connects TRBV7-2 to TRBJ1-5; no reliable D call. V shed 2 bases and J shed 7 bases, with 12 bases lying between them. CDR1 is SGHTA, CDR2 FQGNSA, per germline. The CDR3 spans 14 residues. The CDR3, as DNA: TGTGCCAGCAGCTTACGTGCCGGCGGACAGCCCCAGCATTTT. Amino acids: CASSLRAGGQPQHF.

V gene TRBV7-2 combines with J gene TRBJ2-7; D is uncertain. Looked up from germline, CDR1 is SGHTA and CDR2 is FQGNSA. This CDR3 has 14 amino acids. Trimming pared 5 bases from V and 0 bases from J, leaving 11 bases between. CDR3 DNA: TGTGCCAGCAGCCGGACGCAGGTCTCCTACGAGCAGTACTTC. This gives the protein CASSRTQVSYEQYF.

The gene calls are TRBV5-1 and TRBJ1-4; unclear D gene. Looked up from germline, CDR1 is SGHRS and CDR2 is YFSETQ. This CDR3 is 16 amino acids long. V lost 0 bases and J lost 11, with 20 bases in between. CDR3 bases: TGCGCCAGCAGCTTGGATGCGGGCCAGATTTCGGGGAAACTGTTTTTT. Amino acid sequence: CASSLDAGQISGKLFF.

The chain joins TRBV3-1 to TRBJ2-7; no firm D call. Germline CDR1 LGHDT, CDR2 YNNKEL (reference sequence). There are 13 residues in the CDR3. V shed 0 bases and J shed 6 bases, with 9 bases lying between them. Here the CDR3 reads CASSQEGLSEQYF. CDR3 in DNA: TGTGCCAGCAGCCAAGAAGGGTTGAGCGAGCAGTACTTC.

This clonotype showed up just once. The junction and the germline gene differ at one end; a read error may be behind it. V gene TRBV5-1 combines with J gene TRBJ2-5; possible D gene TRBD1, 6 bases. Looked up from germline, CDR1 is SGHRS and CDR2 is YFSETQ. The CDR3 has 13 residues. This CDR3 is CACSVGAEETQYF. The CDR3, as DNA: TGCGCCTGCAGCGTGGGGGCAGAGGAGACCCAGTACTTC.

The V gene is TRBV5-1, the J gene TRBJ2-1; the D is unclear. In germline, CDR1 is SGHRS, CDR2 YFSETQ. V lost 0 bases to trimming and J lost 4 bases, with 11 bases between them. The CDR3 has 15 amino acids. This CDR3 reads CASSLGGLTYNEQFF. In DNA form, the CDR3 reads TGCGCCAGCAGCTTGGGGGGATTAACTTACAATGAGCAGTTCTTC.

The chain is built from TRBV20-1 and TRBJ1-5; D is undetermined. The ends were cut back, 3 bases at V and 5 bases at J, with 11 bases in the middle. Per the germline V gene, CDR1 is DFQATT and CDR2 is SNEGSKA (reference sequence). The CDR3 covers 13 residues. The CDR3 nucleotides are TGCAGTGCTAGTAAGGGCGGGGATCAGCCCCAGCATTTT. This gives the protein CSASKGGDQPQHF.

The DNA of the CDR3 is TGCAGCGTTGTTCTGGGACAGGCCCGGTCCTACGAGCAGTACTTC. Encoded protein: CSVVLGQARSYEQYF. V is TRBV29-1 and J is TRBJ2-7; 8 bases match TRBD1. There are 15 residues in the CDR3. Per germline, CDR1 SQVTM and CDR2 ANQGSEA. V lost 4 bases to trimming and J lost 1 base; unmatched junction nucleotides: 9.

This rearrangement joins TRBV20-1 to TRBJ2-1; D gene unclear. With 4 bases removed from V and 4 bases from J, the gap between germline ends came to 17 bases. The germline V gene encodes CDR1 DFQATT and CDR2 SNEGSKA (reference sequence). This CDR3 is built from 15 residues. CDR3 coding DNA: TGCAGTGCTACCTCCTTAGCCGCTAATTACAATGAGCAGTTCTTC. Translated: CSATSLAANYNEQFF.

The chain joins TRBV9 to TRBJ2-3, with 10 positions matching TRBD2. CDR1 is SGDLS and CDR2 is YYNGEE in the germline V gene. The CDR3 runs to 15 residues. J was trimmed by 4 bases and V by 4 bases; bases with no gene match: 6. The CDR3: CASSLSGRTADTQYF. The CDR3 DNA is TGTGCCAGCAGCCTTAGCGGGAGGACGGCAGATACGCAGTATTTT.

The V call is TRBV19, the J call TRBJ2-5; 8 bases are a match to TRBD1. The CDR3 loop spans 15 amino acids. CDR1 and CDR2 from the germline V gene are LNHDA and SQIVND (reference sequence). V shed 7 bases, J shed 1 base, and the junction held 8 bases outside the gene matches. The CDR3 reads CASTPTGDTQETQYF. In nucleotides, the CDR3 is TGTGCCAGTACTCCGACAGGGGATACCCAAGAGACCCAGTACTTC.

The chain links TRBV30 to TRBJ1-1; D is perhaps TRBD1 (5 bases). The V end was cut by 3 bases, the J end by 1 base, with 12 bases between. The CDR3 sequence is 14 residues long. Germline V lookup: CDR1 GTSNPN, CDR2 SVGIG (reference sequence). The CDR3 DNA follows: TGTGCCTGGAGCGCGGGACTTCCGAACACTGAAGCTTTCTTT. It is translated as CAWSAGLPNTEAFF.

This chain connects TRBV5-1 to TRBJ1-3; D gene unclear. Germline CDR1 SGHRS, CDR2 YFSETQ. The V end was cut by 5 bases, the J end by 2 bases, with 11 bases between. The CDR3 covers 14 residues. CDR3 region: CASSEGGPGNTIYF. The CDR3, as DNA: TGCGCCAGCAGTGAGGGTGGTCCTGGAAACACCATATATTTT.